These 30 T cell receptor beta chains were sequenced from one sample in a study of siplizumab effects on memory and regulatory T cells. Here immunoSEQ multiplex PCR was the method, and the copy in TCRdb shows in-frame clones only, minus some. The sample lists about 110,000 clones, 93% seen once, with less than 0.35% in the top ten. The sample taken for sequencing was CD4+ T cells sorted from blood. The receptors shown here come from a human donor in good health.

The rearrangement joins TRBV4-3 to TRBJ1-1; tentatively, D is TRBD1 (6 bases). The V gene's germline CDR1 is LGHNA and CDR2 YSLEER. The CDR3 runs to 16 residues. V was cut by 1 base and J by 1 base, with 13 bases left in between. The CDR3 DNA reads as TGCGCCAGCAGCCAAGTGAGTGGCAGGGGGAACACTGAAGCTTTCTTT. As protein: CASSQVSGRGNTEAFF.

The chain couples TRBV6-6 to TRBJ1-1; D is undetermined. In germline, CDR1 is MNHNY, CDR2 SVGAGI (reference sequence). This CDR3 is built from 13 residues. V dropped 6 bases and J dropped 1 base, with 9 bases sitting between them. The CDR3, as DNA: TGTGCCAGCAGGAAGATGGGGAACACTGAAGCTTTCTTT. This gives the protein CASRKMGNTEAFF.

J is TRBJ1-2 and V is TRBV5-1; perhaps TRBD1 as D (6 bases). This CDR3 comprises 14 residues. CDR1 is SGHRS and CDR2 is YFSETQ in the germline V gene. Deletions cut 4 bases from V and 4 bases from J, with 14 bases between. The CDR3 sequence is CASSTSTGGYGYTF. CDR3 nucleotides: TGCGCCAGCAGCACATCGACAGGCGGCTATGGCTACACCTTC. The variable domain in full, with the rest retrieved from reference TRBV5-1 and TRBJ1-2, is KAGVTQTPRYLIKTRGQQVTLSCSPISGHRSVSWYQQTPGQGLQFLFEYFSETQRNKGNFPGRFSGRQFSNSRSEMNVSTLELGDSALYLCASSTSTGGYGYTFGSGTRLTVV.

This chain links TRBV15 with TRBJ1-1; D is perhaps TRBD1 (5 bases). The CDR3 runs to 14 residues. Trimming cost V 5 bases and J 5 bases, with 15 bases left between them. CDR1 and CDR2 (germline): LNHNV, YYDKDF (reference sequence). The CDR3 sequence: CATSSREGRTEAFF. The CDR3 region has the DNA TGTGCCACCAGCTCCCGTGAGGGGAGGACTGAAGCTTTCTTT.

The count of this clone is one. As DNA, the CDR3 is TGTGCCAGCAGTGCGGTGACTAGCGGGGGTCTTCTGTACTTC. It specifies CASSAVTSGGLLYF. The chain combines TRBV2 with TRBJ2-5; 12 positions agree with TRBD2. Germline V gene sequence: CDR1 SNHLY, CDR2 FYNNEI. This CDR3 is 14 amino acids long. Trimming at V came to 4 bases and at J to 13 bases, leaving 10 bases not matched to a gene.

In this sample, this clone turned up once. The chain uses TRBV5-1 and TRBJ1-1; D is unclear. Germline CDR1 reads SGHRS; CDR2 reads YFSETQ. With 2 bases removed from V and 0 bases from J, the gap between germline ends came to 11 bases. The CDR3 totals 15 residues. As DNA, the CDR3 is TGCGCCAGCAGCTTCTTGGTCGAGATGAACACTGAAGCTTTCTTT. It yields the protein CASSFLVEMNTEAFF.

The chain recombines TRBV5-4 with TRBJ2-7; D is unresolved. The length of the CDR3 is 14 residues. V was shortened by 4 bases and J by 2 bases, with 13 bases between the two germline ends. Germline V gene sequence: CDR1 SGHNT, CDR2 YYREEE (reference sequence). DNA for the CDR3: TGTGCCAGCAGCCCCTTTTACGGAACCTACGAGCAGTACTTC. The encoded protein is CASSPFYGTYEQYF.

This clone was counted a single time. The rearrangement joins TRBV5-1 to TRBJ1-2, with D possibly TRBD1 on 6 matching bases. CDR3 length: 14 amino acids. The germline gives CDR1 SGHRS, CDR2 YFSETQ. V was trimmed by 0 bases and J by 4 bases, leaving 10 bases between them. CDR3 residues: CASSLEQGPYGYTF. The CDR3 DNA is TGCGCCAGCAGCTTGGAACAGGGACCCTATGGCTACACCTTC.

This clone was picked up one time. The rearrangement links TRBV5-1 to TRBJ2-1; 7 bases line up with TRBD1. The CDR3 loop spans 15 amino acids. Germline V gene lookup returns CDR1 SGHRS and CDR2 YFSETQ. Trimming removed 4 bases from V and 4 bases from J; junction bases left unmatched: 8. The CDR3 DNA reads TGCGCCAGCAGCCAGACGGGACAGCAATACAATGAGCAGTTCTTC. Translated, it gives CASSQTGQQYNEQFF.

There are a few counts of this clone. The CDR3, as DNA: TGTGCCAGTAGTATAGATCAGAAAACTGAAGCTTTCTTT. This encodes CASSIDQKTEAFF. V usage is TRBV19 and J usage is TRBJ1-1; no definite D call. Per the germline V gene, CDR1 is LNHDA and CDR2 is SQIVND (reference sequence). V dropped 0 bases and J dropped 5 bases, with 7 bases sitting between them. CDR3 length: 13 amino acids.

The chain combines TRBV7-2 with TRBJ2-3; 14 nucleotides line up with TRBD2. This CDR3 spans 17 amino acids. The germline V gene encodes CDR1 SGHTA and CDR2 FQGNSA. Losses at the gene ends were 4 bases for V and 2 bases for J; bases not matched to a gene: 5. The CDR3 protein is CASSSRTSGRYTDTQYF. CDR3 nucleotides: TGTGCCAGCAGCTCCCGGACTAGCGGGAGGTACACAGATACGCAGTATTTT.

V and J are TRBV19 and TRBJ2-5; D might be TRBD1 or TRBD2, each matching 5 bases. Germline values: CDR1 LNHDA, CDR2 SQIVND (reference sequence). The CDR3 totals 14 residues. Trimming took off 9 bases at V and 2 bases at J, with 16 bases between the two ends. The CDR3 here is CASRPGTSQETQYF. DNA for the CDR3: TGTGCCAGCCGACCCGGGACCTCACAAGAGACCCAGTACTTC.

The rearrangement uses TRBV18 and TRBJ2-7, with D perhaps given as TRBD1 or TRBD2 (6 bases each). The length of the CDR3 is 13 residues. From germline, CDR1 is KGHSH and CDR2 LQKENI. V was cut by 3 bases and J by 6 bases, with 12 bases left in between. CDR3 protein: CASSPGQTSEQYF. The CDR3 DNA reads TGTGCCAGCTCACCCGGACAGACTAGCGAGCAGTACTTC. Full variable domain (outside the CDR3, taken from reference TRBV18 and TRBJ2-7): NAGVMQNPRHLVRRRGQEARLRCSPMKGHSHVYWYRQLPEEGLKFMVYLQKENIIDESGMPKERFSAEFPKEGPSILRIQQVVRGDSAAYFCASSPGQTSEQYFGPGTRLTVT.

CDR3 coding DNA: TGTGCCAGCAGCTTGGTCGTACAGGGCCCTAACTATGGCTACACCTTC. This encodes CASSLVVQGPNYGYTF. The J gene is TRBJ1-2, the V gene TRBV5-5, with a tentative D call TRBD1 (6 bases). Germline V lookup: CDR1 SGHKS, CDR2 YYEKEE (reference sequence). Trimming removed 0 bases from V and 0 bases from J, with 12 bases in between. The CDR3 consists of 16 residues.

The rearrangement uses TRBV6-5 and TRBJ1-4, with D hard to call. V was pared by 2 bases and J by 4 bases, with 5 bases between. Germline V CDR1 and CDR2: MNHEY, SVGAGI. The CDR3 spans 13 residues. In nucleotides, the CDR3 is TGTGCCAGCAGTTACAGACTTAATGAAAAACTGTTTTTT. Residues: CASSYRLNEKLFF.

The chain combines TRBV7-9 with TRBJ1-4; tentatively, D is TRBD1 (5 bases). Per the germline V gene, CDR1 is SEHNR and CDR2 is FQNEAQ (reference sequence). Trimming removed 4 bases from V and 7 bases from J, with 25 bases in between. This CDR3 has 18 residues. The CDR3 bases are TGTGCCAGCAGCTCCTCCCCAAACGGGACGGCCAAACCTGAAAAACTGTTTTTT. Amino acid sequence: CASSSSPNGTAKPEKLFF.

The gene calls are TRBV5-4 and TRBJ1-2; possible D gene TRBD1, 6 bases. V gave up 1 base and J gave up 5 bases, with 12 bases separating them. CDR3 length: 14 amino acids. Germline CDR1 is SGHNT and CDR2 is YYREEE (reference sequence). The chain's CDR3 is CASSLSGGAYGYTF. In nucleotides, the CDR3 is TGTGCCAGCAGCTTGTCTGGGGGCGCTTATGGCTACACCTTC.

This chain connects TRBV2 to TRBJ2-7; D is ambiguous. Germline CDR1 reads SNHLY; CDR2 reads FYNNEI. The CDR3 is 11 residues long. Trimming took 7 bases from V and 7 from J, leaving 11 bases between them. For the CDR3, the DNA is TGTGCCAGCACCGCGGTGCGTGAGCAGTACTTC. The encoded protein is CASTAVREQYF.

The rearrangement links TRBV18 to TRBJ2-3; TRBD2 aligns across 10 bases. This CDR3 comprises 15 residues. The germline CDR1 and CDR2 sequences are KGHSH and LQKENI. The V and J ends lost 3 bases and 4 bases, in that order; junction bases with no gene match: 4. In DNA form, the CDR3 reads TGTGCCAGCTCACCGGGGACTAGCGTCTCAGATACGCAGTATTTT. It encodes CASSPGTSVSDTQYF.

The V and J genes are TRBV11-2 and TRBJ2-5, with TRBD1 identical over 7 bases. The ends lost 5 bases at V and 4 bases at J; junction bases unmatched: 10. Germline lookup yields CDR1 SGHAT and CDR2 FQNNGV. The CDR3 is 15 amino acids. The CDR3 sequence is CASSPDRSSGETQYF. CDR3 nucleotide sequence: TGTGCCAGCAGCCCGGACAGGTCCTCGGGAGAGACCCAGTACTTC.

This clone appeared a single time. V gene TRBV6-5 combines with J gene TRBJ1-2, with 9 bases matching TRBD1. The CDR3 is 14 residues long. Trimming at V came to 6 bases and at J to 5 bases, leaving 7 bases not matched to a gene. CDR1 and CDR2 from the germline V gene are MNHEY and SVGAGI. The CDR3 nucleotides read TGTGCCAGCAGGCGGGACAGGGACTCTTATGGCTACACCTTC. This encodes CASRRDRDSYGYTF.

The V and J genes are TRBV18 and TRBJ2-7; 7 positions match TRBD1. CDR1 and CDR2 from the germline V gene are KGHSH and LQKENI. J gave up 4 bases and V 4 bases, and 4 bases lay outside the gene matches. This CDR3 region has 13 residues. The CDR3 region is CASSQSQGYEQYF. In DNA, the CDR3 is TGTGCCAGCTCACAGTCACAGGGGTACGAGCAGTACTTC.

V is TRBV25-1 and J is TRBJ2-3, with no clear D. Germline values: CDR1 MGHDK, CDR2 SYGVNS. The V end lost 3 bases, the J end lost 2 bases, and 3 bases lay between the germline ends. The CDR3 totals 12 residues. CDR3 in amino acids: CASSESTDTQYF. CDR3 nucleotides: TGTGCCAGCAGTGAGTCCACAGATACGCAGTATTTT.

The chain employs TRBV5-4 and TRBJ1-4; 11 bases agree with TRBD1. From germline, CDR1 is SGHNT and CDR2 YYREEE (reference sequence). The CDR3 contains 15 residues. Trimming took 3 bases from V and 7 from J; bases not matched to a gene: 5. The CDR3 DNA reads as TGTGCCAGCAGCTCCCAGGGACAGGGGGGTGAAAAACTGTTTTTT. Translation gives CASSSQGQGGEKLFF.

The chain uses TRBV6-1 and TRBJ1-5; 8 positions match TRBD1. CDR3 length equals 15 residues. Trimming at V came to 3 bases and at J to 5 bases, leaving 6 bases not matched to a gene. Germline CDR1 is MNHNS and CDR2 is SASEGT. DNA for the CDR3: TGTGCCAGCAGTGATCTAGACAGGGGCGATCAGCCCCAGCATTTT. Encoded protein: CASSDLDRGDQPQHF.

The V gene is TRBV30, the J gene TRBJ2-1; D is undetermined. Trimming took 3 bases from V and 5 from J, leaving 17 bases between them. Germline V gene lookup returns CDR1 GTSNPN and CDR2 SVGIG (reference sequence). This CDR3 comprises 15 residues. The CDR3 nucleotides are TGTGCCTGGAGGGCCCGCCTTACGACTCACAATGAGCAGTTCTTC. This codes for CAWRARLTTHNEQFF.

The chain uses TRBV7-2 and TRBJ1-3, with D possibly matching TRBD1 (6 bases). CDR1 and CDR2 from the germline V gene are SGHTA and FQGNSA. V was cut by 2 bases and J by 2 bases, with 7 bases left in between. The CDR3 runs 14 residues. CDR3 in amino acids: CASSLNRAGNTIYF. CDR3 in DNA: TGTGCCAGCAGCTTAAACAGGGCTGGAAACACCATATATTTT.

The rearrangement joins TRBV30 to TRBJ1-2, with 9 nucleotides matching TRBD1. The V and J ends lost 1 base and 8 bases, in that order; junction bases with no gene match: 8. Germline V gene sequence: CDR1 GTSNPN, CDR2 SVGIG (reference sequence). This CDR3 is 14 amino acids long. Here the CDR3 reads CAWSEGTGSGGYTF. CDR3 nucleotides: TGTGCCTGGAGTGAAGGGACAGGGAGCGGCGGCTACACCTTC.

J is TRBJ1-1 and V is TRBV6-5; the match to TRBD1 covers 8 bases. Trimming took 4 bases from V and 5 from J; bases not matched to a gene: 6. CDR1 and CDR2 from the germline V gene are MNHEY and SVGAGI. The CDR3 has 14 amino acids. This CDR3 is CASSSGQGRTEAFF. DNA of the CDR3: TGTGCCAGCAGTTCCGGACAGGGTAGGACTGAAGCTTTCTTT.

This chain connects TRBV30 to TRBJ1-2; D is ambiguous. The CDR3 extends over 11 amino acids. The V end lost 2 bases, the J end lost 4 bases, and 5 bases lay between the germline ends. Germline V CDR1 and CDR2: GTSNPN, SVGIG (reference sequence). CDR3 sequence: CAWSSIYGYTF. The CDR3 DNA follows: TGTGCCTGGAGTTCGATCTATGGCTACACCTTC.